This record looks at one T cell receptor beta chain sequence and its context. What it recognizes is unknown. These data come from a study of T cell repertoires in cytomegalovirus infection. Study-wide background: From public TCR beta signatures came an indication of both CMV infection and matching HLA type.

TCRdb re-called the reads with MiXCR, one entry per CDR3 protein. The sample has fewer than 850,000 distinct CDR3 sequences; under 35% are singletons. CDR3 size: 18 residues. Germline CDR1 DFQATT, CDR2 SNEGSKA (reference sequence). Germline trimming cut 0 bases from V and 4 bases from J; bases unmatched to any gene: 13. The J gene is TRBJ2-1, the V gene TRBV20-1, with 9 bases that match TRBD2. This clonotype was sampled from a human donor in good health (CMV status not recorded). Some clones in this sample may be carry-over from other donors' samples. The sample was cultured CD8+ T cells from PBMCs, taken from culture after CMV antigen stimulation. CDR3 loop: CSARDDPSGLAGYNEQFF. The CDR3 DNA reads as TGCAGTGCTAGAGATGATCCTTCTGGGCTAGCGGGATACAATGAGCAGTTCTTC.